A selection of T cell receptor beta chains follows, all from one sample in a study of T cells in Graves' hyperthyroidism and ophthalmopathy. TCRdb fed the multiplex PCR reads into MiXCR, producing one record per CDR3 protein. The sample lists approximately 720,000 distinct CDR3 sequences; roughly a sixth were seen once. The specimen was blood. Source of these receptors: a woman aged 45-60 years with Graves' hyperthyroidism that later progressed to Graves' ophthalmopathy. CDR3s include the opening cysteine and the closing phenylalanine or tryptophan. Fields, in order: CDR3 DNA, CDR3 protein, D gene, V gene, J gene, clone size. The D gene is left open where the match is weak. The size of a clone is reported for some rows only, either as once, few or many, or as a class for expanded clones.

TGTGCCAGTAGTCCCACGGGACAGATCATGAACACTGAAGCTTTCTTT	CASSPTGQIMNTEAFF	TRBD1	TRBV19	TRBJ1-1	.
TGTGCCAGCAGAACCCCGAACACCGGGGAGCTGTTTTTT	CASRTPNTGELFF	.	TRBV19	TRBJ2-2	few
TGTGCCAGCAGCCCTCCGGACAGGTCGAACACCGGGGAGCTGTTTTTT	CASSPPDRSNTGELFF	TRBD1	TRBV3-1	TRBJ2-2	few
TGCGCCAGCAGCCGACAGGGCGGATTCGAAGAGACCCAGTACTTC	CASSRQGGFEETQYF	TRBD1	TRBV5-1	TRBJ2-5	many
TGTGCCAGCAGCTTAGGTACTTGGACTCTGAACACTGAAGCTTTCTTT	CASSLGTWTLNTEAFF	.	TRBV11-2	TRBJ1-1	many
TGCGCCAGCAGCACTGACAGGGTCTCTGGTGCTGGCTACACCTTC	CASSTDRVSGAGYTF	TRBD1	TRBV5-1	TRBJ1-2	many
TGTGCCAGCAGTTTGGGGCAGCCTGGGGAGCTGTTTTTT	CASSLGQPGELFF	.	TRBV12-3/TRBV12-4	TRBJ2-2	few
TGTGCCAGCAGTTACAGCGGGACTAGCACAGATACGCAGTATTTT	CASSYSGTSTDTQYF	TRBD2	TRBV6-1	TRBJ2-3	many
TGTGCCAGCAACAGGCGGGCCTACTCCTACGAGCAGTACTTC	CASNRRAYSYEQYF	.	TRBV2	TRBJ2-7	few
TGTGCCACCAGTGATTTGTCAGACTGGGGCACCGGGGAGCTGTTTTTT	CATSDLSDWGTGELFF	.	TRBV24-1	TRBJ2-2	few
TGTGCCAGCAGCCAAGATACGACCCCGGGGAATGAGCAGTTCTTC	CASSQDTTPGNEQFF	.	TRBV11-3	TRBJ2-1	few
TGCAGTGCTAGGACCTCTCCGAACACTGAAGCTTTCTTT	CSARTSPNTEAFF	.	TRBV20-1	TRBJ1-1	many
TGTGCCAGCAGAGGCTTAGGAATGGGCCCCTGGATCTCTAATACGCAGTATTTT	CASRGLGMGPWISNTQYF	.	TRBV11-2	TRBJ2-3	few
TGTGCCAGCAGTCCCCGACAGGGTTCCGGGCGGACGCCTAATTCACCCCTCCACTTT	CASSPRQGSGRTPNSPLHF	TRBD1	TRBV6-1	TRBJ1-6	.
TGTGCCGGCAGTGGGGCCTCCTACGAGCAGTACTTC	CAGSGASYEQYF	.	TRBV6-1	TRBJ2-7	few
TGCGCCAGCAGCTTGGCCAACGCTTTCTCCTACGAGCAGTACTTC	CASSLANAFSYEQYF	.	TRBV5-1	TRBJ2-7	many
TGTGCCTGGGGGGATCGGGACCTCGGCTACACCTTC	CAWGDRDLGYTF	.	TRBV30	TRBJ1-2	many
TGTGCCAGTAGTAGCCGGGACACCATGAACACTGAAGCTTTCTTT	CASSSRDTMNTEAFF	.	TRBV19	TRBJ1-1	few
TGTGCCAGCAGCTCTTGGGGACAGGGAAAAGACTACGAGCAGTACTTC	CASSSWGQGKDYEQYF	TRBD1	TRBV13	TRBJ2-7	.
TGTGCCAGCAGCGTAGCTGAGAGGGGGCTAGCTTTCTTT	CASSVAERGLAFF	TRBD1	TRBV9	TRBJ1-1	.
TGTGCCAGCAGTGAGAGCCCGTCGGTAGCTGCAGATACGCAGTATTTT	CASSESPSVAADTQYF	.	TRBV6-1	TRBJ2-3	.
TGCAGTGGAGAGAAGGGCTACTCCTACGAGCAGTACTTC	CSGEKGYSYEQYF	.	TRBV20-1	TRBJ2-7	many